This T cell receptor (beta chain) was documented in a study of monozygotic twins with inflammatory bowel disease. Study results and caveats: Versus healthy twins, IBD patients showed fewer clonotypes shared with others, especially with disease activity.

The germline gives CDR1 SGHNT, CDR2 YYREEE (reference sequence). CDR3 length: 16 amino acids. Each of the TCR libraries took about 4,000 ng of total RNA. Each CDR3 protein gets one entry in TCRdb, which reprocessed the 5' RACE reads and gives no DNA. The specimen's table records approximately 160,000 distinct CDR3 sequences. Comments on this clonotype: Its antigen is currently unknown.

This sequence was found in a human donor with ulcerative colitis or Crohn's disease, or a healthy co-twin of an affected twin (not recorded which). Sequencing was carried out using blood. The gene calls are TRBV5-4 and TRBJ2-3; TCRdb reports TRBD2, a call that lacks DNA to check it against. The CDR3 spells CASSPGGQLSTDTQYF.